Each of the 22 T cell receptor beta chains below was sequenced from the same sample in a study of blood T cell repertoires in COVID-19. Only in-frame clones appear in the TCRdb table, and some are missing; sequencing was by immunoSEQ multiplex PCR. The data show around 140,000 clones, with over 80% seen just once and approximately 40% held by the top ten. Sequencing was done on a sample of peripheral blood. These receptor sequences come from a man over 45 who had recovered from COVID-19.

The chain links TRBV3-1 (or the pseudogene TRBV3-2) to TRBJ2-5; tentative D call: TRBD1 (5 bases). The germline V gene encodes CDR1 LGHDT and CDR2 YNNKEL (reference sequence). The ends were cut back, 4 bases at V and 2 bases at J, with 17 bases in the middle. The CDR3 is made up of 16 amino acids. CDR3 coding DNA: TGTGCCAGCAGCCCCTCTCCCGTAGCAGGGCAAGAGACCCAGTACTTC. Protein: CASSPSPVAGQETQYF.

In DNA, the CDR3 is TGTGCCAGCAGTCGGACAACTGAAGCTTTCTTT. It translates to CASSRTTEAFF. The V call is TRBV2, the J call TRBJ1-1; possible D gene TRBD1, 5 bases. Germline CDR1 and CDR2: SNHLY and FYNNEI. V shed 5 bases and J shed 5 bases, with 6 bases lying between them. The CDR3 has 11 amino acids.

The rearrangement links TRBV3-1 (or the pseudogene TRBV3-2) to TRBJ2-5; 9 bases map to TRBD2. The germline V gene encodes CDR1 LGHDT and CDR2 YNNKEL (reference sequence). V trimming: 1 base; J trimming: 9 bases; junction bases outside the gene matches: 9. This CDR3 is built from 15 residues. CDR3 sequence (DNA): TGTGCCAGCAGCCAAGGGGCTAGCGGGGTTCGGGCCCAGTACTTC. This codes for CASSQGASGVRAQYF.

V gene TRBV6-2 or TRBV6-3 combines with J gene TRBJ2-3; possible D gene TRBD2, 6 bases. The V and J ends lost 8 bases and 0 bases respectively, with 15 bases between them. CDR1 is MNHEY and CDR2 is SVGEGT in the germline V gene. This CDR3 contains 15 residues. CDR3 amino acids: CASCRFGGSTDTQYF. The CDR3 region has the DNA TGTGCCAGCTGCCGATTCGGGGGAAGCACAGATACGCAGTATTTT.

On this clone itself: The same CDR3 arises from other DNA sequences in this sample as well. This chain links TRBV7-2 with TRBJ2-3, with D unclear. The germline gives CDR1 SGHTA, CDR2 FQGNSA. CDR3 length: 15 residues. V was trimmed by 1 base and J by 0 bases, leaving 8 bases between them. Here the CDR3 DNA reads TGTGCCAGCAGCTTAGATCGGGTTAGCACAGATACGCAGTATTTT. Translated: CASSLDRVSTDTQYF.

The chain recombines TRBV19 with TRBJ2-3; possible D gene TRBD2, 7 bases. The V gene's germline CDR1 is LNHDA and CDR2 SQIVND (reference sequence). CDR3 length: 17 residues. The V gene lost 1 base and the J gene lost 1 base, with 15 bases spanning the gap. Here the CDR3 reads CASSIVAGARGTDTQYF. DNA of the CDR3: TGTGCCAGTAGTATAGTTGCGGGGGCGCGTGGCACAGATACGCAGTATTTT.

This chain connects TRBV6-2 or TRBV6-3 to TRBJ2-7, with 9 bases identical to TRBD1. V shed 4 bases and J 5 bases; nucleotides not matched to a gene: 12. CDR1 is MNHEY, CDR2 SVGEGT, per germline. The CDR3 covers 16 residues. CDR3: CASSFNPGTGLNEQYF. DNA for the CDR3: TGTGCCAGCAGTTTCAATCCCGGGACAGGGCTAAACGAGCAGTACTTC.

The rearrangement uses TRBV18 and TRBJ2-7, with 8 bases fitting TRBD1. J was trimmed by 5 bases and V by 4 bases; bases with no gene match: 10. Germline V gene data show CDR1 as KGHSH and CDR2 as LQKENI. The CDR3 runs 15 residues. CDR3 region: CASSLHGQGGHEQYF. The CDR3 DNA follows: TGTGCCAGCTCACTACACGGACAGGGCGGCCACGAGCAGTACTTC.

V usage is TRBV7-8 and J usage is TRBJ2-3; possible D gene TRBD2, 5 bases. With 3 bases removed from V and 0 bases from J, the gap between germline ends came to 16 bases. The CDR3 contains 17 residues. Germline V gives CDR1 SGHVS, CDR2 FQNEAQ. The CDR3 DNA is TGTGCCAGCAGCTTGGGAGAGGGATCACCTAGCACAGATACGCAGTATTTT. Its translation: CASSLGEGSPSTDTQYF.

This clone was seen once. This sequence joins TRBV4-3 and TRBJ1-6, with a possible D match to TRBD1 (5 bases). V was pared by 0 bases and J by 6 bases, with 12 bases between. Germline V CDR1 and CDR2: LGHNA, YSLEER. CDR3 size: 16 residues. This CDR3 is CASSQELGRVNSPLHF. Here the CDR3 DNA reads TGCGCCAGCAGCCAAGAATTAGGCAGGGTTAATTCACCCCTCCACTTT.

The chain links TRBV5-1 to TRBJ2-7, with D perhaps matching TRBD1 (6 bases). Germline loops: CDR1 SGHRS, CDR2 YFSETQ. V lost 0 bases, J lost 0 bases, and 13 bases lay in between. The CDR3 is 16 residues long. The CDR3 coding sequence is TGCGCCAGCAGCTTGGGACCGACAGGAAGCTCCTACGAGCAGTACTTC. It translates to CASSLGPTGSSYEQYF.

The J gene is TRBJ2-1, the V gene TRBV7-2; TRBD2 matches 14 bases. This CDR3 contains 16 residues. CDR1 is SGHTA, CDR2 FQGNSA, per germline. J gave up 9 bases and V 5 bases, and 9 bases lay outside the gene matches. CDR3 DNA: TGTGCCAGCAGCCATGATAGACTAGCGGGGGGGTCTGAGCAGTTCTTC. Its protein is CASSHDRLAGGSEQFF.

This clone appeared a single time. This sequence joins TRBV9 and TRBJ2-1; D is ambiguous. The ends were cut back, 3 bases at V and 7 bases at J, with 5 bases in the middle. There are 11 residues in the CDR3. The germline CDR1 and CDR2 sequences are SGDLS and YYNGEE. The chain's CDR3 is CASSAGNEQFF. The DNA of the CDR3 is TGTGCCAGCAGCGCAGGAAATGAGCAGTTCTTC. The full variable domain, its missing parts supplied by reference TRBV9 and TRBJ2-1, is DSGVTQTPKHLITATGQRVTLRCSPRSGDLSVYWYQQSLDQGLQFLIQYYNGEERAKGNILERFSAQQFPDLHSELNLSSLELGDSALYFCASSAGNEQFFGPGTRLTVL.

CDR3 sequence reads: CASSQSPVRGRGLNTEAFF. The CDR3 DNA is TGCGCCAGCAGCCAATCCCCGGTCAGGGGAAGAGGTTTGAACACTGAAGCTTTCTTT. The rearrangement links TRBV4-3 to TRBJ1-1; D possibly corresponds to TRBD1 (6 bases). Germline CDR1 LGHNA, CDR2 YSLEER. CDR3 length: 19 amino acids. V dropped 2 bases and J dropped 0 bases, with 22 bases sitting between them.

This clone was seen a single time. The CDR3 DNA sequence: TGTGCCTGGACCGAGGGGGCGACTGAAGCTTTCTTT. Its protein is CAWTEGATEAFF. The rearrangement links TRBV30 to TRBJ1-1; 7 bases align to TRBD1. The V segment lost 4 bases and the J segment 5 bases; nucleotides outside the gene matches: 4. Per germline, CDR1 GTSNPN and CDR2 SVGIG (reference sequence). This CDR3 region has 12 residues.

The chain's CDR3 is CASRGTGDNSPLHF. The CDR3 bases are TGCGCCAGCAGAGGGACAGGGGATAATTCACCCCTCCACTTT. This rearrangement joins TRBV10-2 to TRBJ1-6; 10 bases are shared with TRBD1. V trimming: 6 bases; J trimming: 5 bases; junction bases outside the gene matches: 1. This CDR3 region has 14 residues. Per the germline V gene, CDR1 is WSHSY and CDR2 is SAAADI.

J is TRBJ2-3 and V is TRBV4-3; 10 nucleotides align to TRBD2. CDR3 length: 17 amino acids. From germline, CDR1 is LGHNA and CDR2 YSLEER. With 0 bases clipped from V and 2 bases from J, the junction kept 5 bases outside the gene matches. As DNA, the CDR3 is TGCGCCAGCAGCCAAGATACTAGCGGGGCCCTCACAGATACGCAGTATTTT. Protein: CASSQDTSGALTDTQYF.

This rearrangement joins TRBV7-2 to TRBJ1-3; no firm D call. V lost 4 bases and J 0 bases, leaving 10 bases between the germline ends. CDR3 size: 15 residues. Looked up from germline, CDR1 is SGHTA and CDR2 is FQGNSA. The CDR3 nucleotides read TGTGCCAGCAGCTCCACAGCCGTCTCTGGAAACACCATATATTTT. It codes for CASSSTAVSGNTIYF.

V is TRBV27 and J is TRBJ2-7; no reliable D call. Germline loops: CDR1 MNHEY, CDR2 SMNVEV (reference sequence). CDR3 size: 14 residues. V was shortened by 3 bases and J by 3 bases, with 12 bases between the two germline ends. CDR3 DNA sequence: TGTGCCAGCAGTTTCGGTATTGGTAGCTACGAGCAGTACTTC. Translation gives CASSFGIGSYEQYF.

The chain links TRBV10-3 to TRBJ1-5, with a tentative D call TRBD1 (6 bases). Germline V CDR1 and CDR2: ENHRY, SYGVKD. This CDR3 region has 14 residues. The V and J ends lost 0 bases and 9 bases respectively, with 12 bases between them. In DNA form, the CDR3 reads TGTGCCATCAGTGAGTCCCCCAGGGGTCGGCCCCAGCATTTT. As protein: CAISESPRGRPQHF.

Only a few counts were recorded for this clone. The rearrangement uses TRBV27 and TRBJ1-4, with D maybe TRBD1 (5 bases). This CDR3 has 15 residues. The germline CDR1 and CDR2 sequences are MNHEY and SMNVEV (reference sequence). V was trimmed by 3 bases and J by 7 bases, leaving 15 bases between them. The CDR3, as DNA: TGTGCCAGCAGTTTGTCCCAGGGTATAGGTGAAAAACTGTTTTTT. As protein: CASSLSQGIGEKLFF. The full variable domain, in which reference TRBV27 and TRBJ1-4 provide the parts outside the CDR3, is EAQVTQNPRYLITVTGKKLTVTCSQNMNHEYMSWYRQDPGLGLRQIYYSMNVEVTDKGDVPEGYKVSRKEKRNFPLILESPSPNQTSLYFCASSLSQGIGEKLFFGSGTQLSVL.

The V call is TRBV19, the J call TRBJ1-1; the D gene is possibly TRBD1 (6 bases). V lost 8 bases, J lost 1 base, and 26 bases lay in between. This CDR3 has 18 amino acids. CDR1 is LNHDA and CDR2 is SQIVND in the germline V gene (reference sequence). Here the CDR3 DNA reads TGTGCCAGTCGACGCAGGGGAAGTCCGCCCTTTCAGAACACTGAAGCTTTCTTT. It specifies CASRRRGSPPFQNTEAFF.